A single sample is the source of the 11 T cell receptor beta chains below, sequenced in a study of CD8 T cells in ankylosing spondylitis (dated by TCRdb to between 2016 and 2019). These receptors' targets are unknown. The library came from 5' RACE. The sequencer was an Illumina HiSeq 2500. Through fastp at Q25 and MiXCR, TCRdb rebuilt clones from the public reads, retaining in-frame beta chains. Records with the same CDR3 protein are collapsed into one entry carrying the most frequent genes and DNA. The sample yields 470,000 or so distinct CDR3 sequences; roughly a quarter were counted once. About 0.92% of the sample is held by the ten biggest clonotypes. The study at large found these results: Blood from ankylosing spondylitis patients appeared to be characterized by a TCR beta motif composed of about 8 highly homologous amino acid variants.

Sequencing was carried out using blood, either unsorted or a sorted T cell fraction (not recorded which). Receptor source: a male donor with ankylosing spondylitis.

The J gene is TRBJ2-1, the V gene TRBV7-2; TRBD2 matches 13 bases. V was clipped by 6 bases and J by 3 bases; unmatched bases: 5. CDR1 is SGHTA and CDR2 is FQGNSA in the germline V gene. There are 16 residues in the CDR3. The CDR3 DNA reads as TGTGCCAGCAGGGGACTAGCGGGACGACTCTACAATGAGCAGTTCTTC. Protein: CASRGLAGRLYNEQFF.

This clonotype came up a few times. The rearrangement uses TRBV12-3 or TRBV12-4 and TRBJ2-1; 7 positions agree with TRBD2. The CDR3 has 14 residues. V lost 10 bases and J lost 5; bases outside the gene matches: 11. The CDR3 sequence: CATHRTSENNEQFF. The DNA for the CDR3 is TGTGCCACCCACCGAACTAGCGAAAACAATGAGCAGTTCTTC.

The rearrangement links TRBV5-1 to TRBJ2-1; 12 nucleotides match TRBD2. Germline V gene lookup returns CDR1 SGHRS and CDR2 YFSETQ. Germline trimming cut 4 bases from V and 7 bases from J; bases unmatched to any gene: 12. CDR3 size: 17 residues. CDR3 amino acids: CASSTLGLAGPRNEQFF. CDR3 DNA: TGCGCCAGCAGCACCCTGGGACTAGCGGGCCCAAGGAATGAGCAGTTCTTC.

The chain uses TRBV3-1 and TRBJ2-3; 15 bases are shared with TRBD2. Germline V lookup: CDR1 LGHDT, CDR2 YNNKEL (reference sequence). The CDR3 has 15 residues. The junction had 5 bases not matched to a gene; V was cut back by 6 bases and J by 7 bases. The DNA of the CDR3 is TGTGCCAGCAGTACCGGGACTAGCGGGAGGAATACGCAGTATTTT. This translates into CASSTGTSGRNTQYF.

This clonotype was seen repeatedly, ten times or more. CDR3 region: CASSLGEATDTQYF. As DNA, the CDR3 is TGTGCCAGCAGCTTAGGAGAAGCCACAGATACGCAGTATTTT. V is TRBV7-2 and J is TRBJ2-3; no firm D call. Germline V lookup: CDR1 SGHTA, CDR2 FQGNSA. Trimming removed 1 base from V and 2 bases from J, with 7 bases in between. The CDR3 runs 14 residues.

The V gene is TRBV7-8, the J gene TRBJ2-1; D call uncertain. The CDR3 sequence is 19 residues long. V was cut by 5 bases and J by 0 bases, with 23 bases left in between. Germline V gene lookup returns CDR1 SGHVS and CDR2 FQNEAQ. CDR3 nucleotide sequence: TGTGCCAGCAGCCAAAGAGCACCGGGCCTCTCGAGCTCCTACAATGAGCAGTTCTTC. It encodes CASSQRAPGLSSSYNEQFF.

This sequence joins TRBV5-1 and TRBJ2-1; D might be TRBD2 (6 bases). This CDR3 is built from 16 residues. CDR1 and CDR2 from the germline V gene are SGHRS and YFSETQ. V was clipped by 3 bases and J by 6 bases, with 19 bases between them. This chain's CDR3 is CASSSTLVAELNEQFF. The CDR3 DNA is TGCGCCAGCAGCTCCACCCTAGTAGCGGAGCTCAATGAGCAGTTCTTC.

This chain uses TRBV25-1 with TRBJ2-1; a weak D match, TRBD2 (5 bases). Between the trimmed V and J ends, which lost 4 bases and 0 bases, there was a span of 16 bases. The germline gives CDR1 MGHDK, CDR2 SYGVNS. CDR3 length: 17 amino acids. The CDR3 sequence: CASSASSKGSSYNEQFF. The CDR3 nucleotides are TGTGCCAGCAGTGCGTCGAGTAAAGGGAGCTCCTACAATGAGCAGTTCTTC.

This sequence joins TRBV12-3 or TRBV12-4 and TRBJ2-3; perhaps TRBD2 as D (6 bases). The CDR3 sequence is 15 residues long. Deletions cut 6 bases from V and 1 base from J, with 14 bases between. CDR3 in amino acids: CASRASALGTDTQYF. For the CDR3, the DNA is TGTGCCAGCAGAGCTAGCGCTCTAGGCACAGATACGCAGTATTTT.

This clonotype was seen only a few times. This rearrangement joins TRBV27 to TRBJ2-1; 10 bases match TRBD1. After removal of 6 bases from V and 4 bases from J, the junction contained 3 bases not matched to a gene. The CDR3 has 14 amino acids. CDR1 is MNHEY, CDR2 SMNVEV, per germline (reference sequence). DNA of the CDR3: TGTGCCAGCAGGCCGGGACAGGGGTACAATGAGCAGTTCTTC. Amino acid sequence: CASRPGQGYNEQFF.

This clonotype was counted only a few times. The chain carries TRBV3-1 and TRBJ1-1; D is perhaps TRBD1 (5 bases). The germline CDR1 and CDR2 sequences are LGHDT and YNNKEL (reference sequence). The CDR3 has 15 amino acids. Trimming removed 4 bases at V and 7 bases at J, with 19 bases between. The CDR3 DNA reads TGTGCCAGCAGCCTCAAAGGGCAGGGAGTGGGTGAAGCTTTCTTT. Residues: CASSLKGQGVGEAFF.